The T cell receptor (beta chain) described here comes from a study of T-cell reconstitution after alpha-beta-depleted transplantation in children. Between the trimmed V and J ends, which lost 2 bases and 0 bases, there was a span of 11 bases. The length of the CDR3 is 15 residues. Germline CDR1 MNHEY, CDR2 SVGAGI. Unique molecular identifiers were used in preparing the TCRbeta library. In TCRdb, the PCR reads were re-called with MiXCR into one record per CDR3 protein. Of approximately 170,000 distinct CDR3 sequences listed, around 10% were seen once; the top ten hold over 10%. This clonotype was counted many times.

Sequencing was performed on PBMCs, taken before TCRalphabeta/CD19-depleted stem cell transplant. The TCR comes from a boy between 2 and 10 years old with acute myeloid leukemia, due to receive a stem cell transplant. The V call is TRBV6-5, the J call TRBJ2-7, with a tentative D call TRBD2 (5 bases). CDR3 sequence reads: CASSYRAVSSYEQYF. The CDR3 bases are TGTGCCAGCAGTTACCGAGCGGTGAGCTCCTACGAGCAGTACTTC.